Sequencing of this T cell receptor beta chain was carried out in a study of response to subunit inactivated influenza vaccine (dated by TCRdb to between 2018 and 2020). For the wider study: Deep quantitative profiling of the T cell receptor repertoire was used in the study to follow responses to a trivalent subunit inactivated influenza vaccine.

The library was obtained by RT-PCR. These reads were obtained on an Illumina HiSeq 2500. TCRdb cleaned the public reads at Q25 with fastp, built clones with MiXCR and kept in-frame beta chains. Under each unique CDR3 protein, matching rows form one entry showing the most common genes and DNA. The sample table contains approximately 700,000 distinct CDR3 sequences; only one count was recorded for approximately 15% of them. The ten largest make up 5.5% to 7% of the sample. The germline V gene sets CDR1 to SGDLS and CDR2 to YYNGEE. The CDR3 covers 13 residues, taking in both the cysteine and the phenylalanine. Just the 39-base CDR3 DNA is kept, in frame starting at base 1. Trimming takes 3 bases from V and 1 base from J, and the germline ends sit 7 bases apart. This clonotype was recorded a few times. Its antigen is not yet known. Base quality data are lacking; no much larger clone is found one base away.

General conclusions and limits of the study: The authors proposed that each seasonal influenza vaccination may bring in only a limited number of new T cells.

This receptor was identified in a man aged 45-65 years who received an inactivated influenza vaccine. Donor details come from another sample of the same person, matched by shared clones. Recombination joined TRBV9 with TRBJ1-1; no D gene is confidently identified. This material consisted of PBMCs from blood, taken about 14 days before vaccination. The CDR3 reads CASSGFPNTEAFF. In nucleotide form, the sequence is TGTGCCAGCAGCGGCTTCCCGAACACTGAAGCTTTCTTT.